The source of this T cell receptor (beta chain) is a study of cytomegalovirus exposure and HLA in healthy donors. About the research overall: HLA-typed donors were the source of roughly 80 million unique TCRs held in an early data release.

The PCR used 60 Vbeta and 13 Jbeta primers. Sequencing used immunoSEQ multiplex PCR; TCRdb keeps in-frame clones, though not all of them. The data show approximately 110,000 clones, with about 73% seen just once and about 4% held by the top ten. This CDR3 region has 16 residues. Germline V gives CDR1 SGHTA, CDR2 FQGTGA. V shed 2 bases, J shed 7 bases, and the junction held 11 bases outside the gene matches. Sampled while nominally healthy, donors likely had unrecorded immune exposures. The V call is TRBV7-3, the J call TRBJ1-2; TRBD1 agrees at 9 bases. The clonotype comes from a woman aged 45-60 years in good health and CMV-seropositive. Sequencing was done on a sample of PBMCs. In nucleotides, the CDR3 is TGTGCCAGCAGCTTAGAGGGGAACAGGGGGCTTGGTGGCTACACCTTC. Its translation is CASSLEGNRGLGGYTF.